This T cell receptor (beta chain) was captured by sequencing in a study of persistence of HIV-infected CD4 T cells. This CDR3 is built from 13 residues. The V and J ends lost 3 bases and 6 bases respectively, with 12 bases between them. The germline gives CDR1 KGHSH, CDR2 LQKENI. About this clone: The antigen is undetermined.

Study results and caveats: TCR oligoclonality correlated with proviral oligoclonality in the same sorted populations.

Cells were stimulated with overlapping HIV-1 Gag 15-mer peptides. CD4+ T cells upregulating both CD40 ligand and CD69 were sorted as responding cells. For at least 4 years, plasma HIV-1 RNA was undetectable (<50 copies/mL). Donors had CD4+ T cell counts above 400 cells/uL and were CMV-seropositive. This was the immunoSEQ version 4 assay in survey mode. The assay was immunoSEQ multiplex PCR, and TCRdb's table has in-frame clones only and misses some. This sample carries 7,500 to 9,500 clones, 82% of them seen once, and the ten largest clones take about 2%. The V gene is TRBV18, the J gene TRBJ2-7; TRBD1 is a possible D gene (6 bases). The specimen was CD4+ T cells sorted from PBMCs after 18-hour stimulation, collected from a patient who received antiretroviral therapy. The origin of this receptor is an adult woman with HIV who was CMV-seropositive. CDR3 sequence (DNA): TGTGCCAGCTCACCTAGGGGGTTCAGCGAGCAGTACTTC. Its protein product is CASSPRGFSEQYF.